What follows are 3 T cell receptor beta chains derived from one specimen sequenced in a study of identical twins' blood T cells. Via MiXCR, TCRdb re-called the 5' RACE reads, giving one row per CDR3 protein. The sample includes a few hundred thousand distinct CDR3 sequences, around 30% of them seen just once. The source material was PBMCs. The receptor source for this set is a woman aged 18 to 55 in good health.

This clonotype appeared a few times. CDR3 DNA: TGTGCCACCAGTAGCAGGAATGAGCAGTTCTTC. It codes for CATSSRNEQFF. This chain links TRBV24-1 with TRBJ2-1; D is ambiguous. Germline V gene lookup returns CDR1 KGHDR and CDR2 SFDVKD. V was clipped by 6 bases and J by 7 bases, with 6 bases between them. This CDR3 comprises 11 residues.

The V gene is TRBV5-1, the J gene TRBJ2-1, with 9 nucleotides matching TRBD1. The length of the CDR3 is 13 residues. V dropped 0 bases and J dropped 10; count of bases not matched to a gene: 2. The germline gives CDR1 SGHRS, CDR2 YFSETQ. As DNA, the CDR3 is TGCGCCAGCAGCTTGGAGGGACAGGGAGAGCAGTTCTTC. Translation gives CASSLEGQGEQFF.

The chain is built from TRBV20-1 and TRBJ2-7, with 12 nucleotides matching TRBD2. Trimming at V came to 6 bases and at J to 2 bases, leaving 5 bases not matched to a gene. This CDR3 spans 14 amino acids. CDR1 and CDR2 from the germline V gene are DFQATT and SNEGSKA (reference sequence). The CDR3 region has the DNA TGCAGTGCCGAAAGACTAGCGGGGGCCTACGAGCAGTACTTC. Translation gives CSAERLAGAYEQYF.